Sequencing of this T cell receptor (beta chain) was carried out in a study of early T cells in non-severe SARS-CoV-2 infection. The germline V gene has CDR1 SEHNR and CDR2 FQNEAQ (reference sequence). The CDR3 has 12 amino acids. Trimming cost V 5 bases and J 2 bases, with 6 bases left between them. MiXCR, run by TCRdb on the 5' RACE reads, gives a single entry per CDR3 protein. The table records over 30,000 distinct CDR3 sequences, 5.5% to 7.5% of them present only once. The sample holds a few counts of this clonotype. The chain couples TRBV7-9 to TRBJ2-5; no clear D. This clonotype was obtained from an adult who was a healthcare worker with PCR-confirmed SARS-CoV-2 infection or an uninfected control (not recorded which). The specimen was whole blood. The CDR3 sequence is CASSRMQETQYF. CDR3 in DNA: TGTGCCAGCAGCAGAATGCAAGAGACCCAGTACTTC.